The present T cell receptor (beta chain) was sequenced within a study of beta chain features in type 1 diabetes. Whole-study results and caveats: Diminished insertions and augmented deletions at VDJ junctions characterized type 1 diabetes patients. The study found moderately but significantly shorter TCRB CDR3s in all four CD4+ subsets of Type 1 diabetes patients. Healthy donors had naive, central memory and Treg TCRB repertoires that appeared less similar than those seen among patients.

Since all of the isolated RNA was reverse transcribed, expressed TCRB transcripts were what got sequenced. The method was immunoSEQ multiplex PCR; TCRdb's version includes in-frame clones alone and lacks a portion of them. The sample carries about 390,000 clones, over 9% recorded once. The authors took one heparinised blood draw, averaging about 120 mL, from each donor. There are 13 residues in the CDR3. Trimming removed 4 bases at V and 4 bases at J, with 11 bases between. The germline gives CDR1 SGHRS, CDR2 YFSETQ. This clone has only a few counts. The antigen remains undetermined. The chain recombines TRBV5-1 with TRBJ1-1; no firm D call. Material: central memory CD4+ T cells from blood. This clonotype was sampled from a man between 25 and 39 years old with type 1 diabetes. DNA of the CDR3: TGCGCCAGCAGCATGAAGATCGGCACTGAAGCTTTCTTT. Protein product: CASSMKIGTEAFF.